The 19 T cell receptor beta chains in this list originate from one sample, sequenced in a study of shared clonotypes between healthy human individuals. The data were produced by immunoSEQ multiplex PCR, yet TCRdb's version contains in-frame clones alone and is incomplete. Of more than 2 million clones listed, roughly 95% are singletons. Sequencing was done on a sample of naive CD4+ T cells sorted from blood. Subset reported: CD45RA+ positively selected. The receptors shown here come from a man aged 18 to 35 in good health.

The J gene is TRBJ2-2, the V gene TRBV7-2; D could derive from TRBD1 or TRBD2 (5 bases each). The CDR3 runs 15 residues. The V gene lost 1 base and the J gene lost 6 bases, with 12 bases spanning the gap. The germline gives CDR1 SGHTA, CDR2 FQGNSA. The CDR3 loop is CASSLEGTLAGELFF. The CDR3 DNA follows: TGTGCCAGCAGCTTAGAAGGGACCCTGGCCGGGGAGCTGTTTTTT.

This rearrangement joins TRBV6-5 to TRBJ1-1; tentatively, D is TRBD1 (5 bases). The CDR3 consists of 13 residues. Germline V gene lookup returns CDR1 MNHEY and CDR2 SVGAGI. V lost 7 bases and J lost 3, with 12 bases in between. CDR3 sequence: CASTRGRDTEAFF. The CDR3 DNA reads as TGTGCCAGCACCCGGGGGAGGGACACTGAAGCTTTCTTT.

The rearrangement links TRBV20-1 to TRBJ1-1, with no clear D. The germline V gene has CDR1 DFQATT and CDR2 SNEGSKA (reference sequence). The length of the CDR3 is 11 residues. V lost 3 bases, J lost 5 bases, and 7 bases lay in between. This CDR3 is CSASLRTEAFF. CDR3 bases: TGCAGTGCTAGCCTCAGGACTGAAGCTTTCTTT.

The chain is built from TRBV5-1 and TRBJ2-3; D may be TRBD1 (6 bases). The ends were cut back, 3 bases at V and 2 bases at J, with 16 bases in the middle. The CDR3 runs to 16 residues. Germline lookup yields CDR1 SGHRS and CDR2 YFSETQ. The CDR3 DNA sequence: TGCGCCAGCAGCTGGCCGGGACATTCGACCACAGATACGCAGTATTTT. Protein sequence: CASSWPGHSTTDTQYF.

This rearrangement joins TRBV25-1 to TRBJ1-1; D is undetermined. CDR1 is MGHDK and CDR2 is SYGVNS in the germline V gene. The CDR3 length is 11 residues. The ends were cut back, 4 bases at V and 7 bases at J, with 7 bases in the middle. CDR3 loop: CASSVEGEAFF. CDR3 DNA sequence: TGTGCCAGCAGTGTTGAGGGTGAAGCTTTCTTT.

J is TRBJ1-2 and V is TRBV30; no definite D call. V was trimmed by 8 bases and J by 0 bases, leaving 22 bases between them. This CDR3 has 16 amino acids. The V gene's germline CDR1 is GTSNPN and CDR2 SVGIG (reference sequence). The CDR3 sequence is CARNPMTKCANYGYTF. CDR3 bases: TGTGCCAGGAACCCGATGACGAAATGTGCTAACTATGGCTACACCTTC.

V is TRBV19 and J is TRBJ1-1; no definite D call. Trimming pared 3 bases from V and 1 base from J, leaving 12 bases between. There are 15 residues in the CDR3. Germline V lookup: CDR1 LNHDA, CDR2 SQIVND (reference sequence). The CDR3 nucleotides are TGTGCCAGTAGTATCGGAGTTAGGACGAACACTGAAGCTTTCTTT. Protein product: CASSIGVRTNTEAFF.

The chain carries TRBV11-2 and TRBJ2-7; TRBD2 aligns across 14 bases. Looked up from germline, CDR1 is SGHAT and CDR2 is FQNNGV. CDR3 length equals 16 residues. V shed 3 bases, J shed 3 bases, and the junction held 4 bases outside the gene matches. The CDR3 DNA is TGTGCCAGCAGCTTGGGCGGACTAGCGGGAGGCTACGAGCAGTACTTC. It is translated as CASSLGGLAGGYEQYF. Supplemented by reference TRBV11-2 and TRBJ2-7, the full variable domain reads EAGVAQSPRYKIIEKRQSVAFWCNPISGHATLYWYQQILGQGPKLLIQFQNNGVVDDSQLPKDRFSAERLKGVDSTLKIQPAKLEDSAVYLCASSLGGLAGGYEQYFGPGTRLTVT.

In nucleotides, the CDR3 is TGTGCCAGCAGTGAAGTTGGGGGCTTCGGATCTGAAGCTTTCTTT. Residues: CASSEVGGFGSEAFF. The J gene is TRBJ1-1, the V gene TRBV2; D might be TRBD1 (6 bases). The CDR3 covers 15 residues. V lost 1 base, J lost 6 bases, and 15 bases lay in between. Germline assignment: CDR1 SNHLY and CDR2 FYNNEI.

The CDR3 spells CASSYTGTGNQLRETQYF. For the CDR3, the DNA is TGTGCCAGCAGCTATACCGGGACAGGTAATCAGTTGAGAGAGACCCAGTACTTC. The V gene is TRBV11-2, the J gene TRBJ2-5; TRBD1 matches at 8 bases. V dropped 4 bases and J dropped 4; count of bases not matched to a gene: 17. The germline V gene encodes CDR1 SGHAT and CDR2 FQNNGV. This CDR3 has 18 residues. Together with reference TRBV11-2 and TRBJ2-5, the CDR3 gives the full variable domain: EAGVAQSPRYKIIEKRQSVAFWCNPISGHATLYWYQQILGQGPKLLIQFQNNGVVDDSQLPKDRFSAERLKGVDSTLKIQPAKLEDSAVYLCASSYTGTGNQLRETQYFGPGTRLLVL.

V usage is TRBV5-6 and J usage is TRBJ1-2; D remains ambiguous. V lost 6 bases, J lost 7 bases, and 16 bases lay in between. The CDR3 loop spans 13 amino acids. Germline V CDR1 and CDR2: SGHDT, YYEEEE. The CDR3 protein is CASTGESRGGYTF. The CDR3 DNA is TGTGCCAGCACAGGCGAGTCGCGGGGTGGCTACACCTTC.

The chain employs TRBV27 and TRBJ1-2; the D gene is possibly TRBD1 (6 bases). The CDR3 is 15 residues long. Germline lookup yields CDR1 MNHEY and CDR2 SMNVEV (reference sequence). V shed 4 bases and J shed 3 bases, with 15 bases lying between them. The CDR3 DNA reads as TGTGCCAGCAGTTCCTCAGGGGCGCATCACTATGGCTACACCTTC. Its protein product is CASSSSGAHHYGYTF.

The chain combines TRBV5-1 with TRBJ1-1; 7 bases line up with TRBD1. Per germline, CDR1 SGHRS and CDR2 YFSETQ. The CDR3 extends over 13 amino acids. Losses at the gene ends were 6 bases for V and 3 bases for J; bases not matched to a gene: 5. Here the CDR3 DNA reads TGCGCCAGCACATCCGGGACAGACACTGAAGCTTTCTTT. Translating gives CASTSGTDTEAFF.

V and J are TRBV30 and TRBJ1-2; possibly TRBD1 for D (5 bases). CDR3 length equals 14 residues. Germline V lookup: CDR1 GTSNPN, CDR2 SVGIG (reference sequence). V gave up 3 bases and J gave up 6 bases, with 17 bases separating them. In DNA, the CDR3 is TGTGCCTGGAGCCTCCCGGGGGACTCGCATGGCTACACCTTC. As protein: CAWSLPGDSHGYTF.

V gene TRBV9 combines with J gene TRBJ2-5, with 8 bases fitting TRBD2. Trimming took 4 bases from V and 5 from J; bases not matched to a gene: 10. CDR1 is SGDLS, CDR2 YYNGEE, per germline. This CDR3 comprises 15 residues. The DNA for the CDR3 is TGTGCCAGCAGCCCCGGGACTAGTCTCTGGGAGACCCAGTACTTC. It is translated as CASSPGTSLWETQYF.

This rearrangement joins TRBV2 to TRBJ1-6; weak D call: TRBD1 (6 bases). The germline gives CDR1 SNHLY, CDR2 FYNNEI. This CDR3 has 15 amino acids. Between the trimmed V and J ends, which lost 7 bases and 8 bases, there was a span of 18 bases. Written as DNA, the CDR3 is TGTGCCAGCAAACCGACAGGCCTGGGGGATTCACCCCTCCACTTT. Its translation is CASKPTGLGDSPLHF.

The chain is built from TRBV27 and TRBJ2-3; 11 nucleotides line up with TRBD2. This CDR3 comprises 17 residues. Germline CDR1 is MNHEY and CDR2 is SMNVEV (reference sequence). The trim removed 5 bases at V and 7 bases at J, leaving 14 bases unmatched. The CDR3 here is CASSPQMGSGRAHTQYF. As DNA, the CDR3 is TGTGCCAGCAGTCCCCAGATGGGTAGCGGGAGGGCCCATACGCAGTATTTT.

The rearrangement links TRBV19 to TRBJ2-2; no clear D gene. Germline V gives CDR1 LNHDA, CDR2 SQIVND (reference sequence). The CDR3 extends over 13 amino acids. The germline V and J ends were trimmed by 10 bases and 4 bases, with 13 bases remaining between them. CDR3 protein: CAIKHRTTGELFF. DNA for the CDR3: TGTGCCATTAAACATAGGACCACCGGGGAGCTGTTTTTT.

The chain has TRBV5-8 and TRBJ1-1, with TRBD1 matching over 10 bases. CDR3 size: 15 residues. Trimming at V came to 4 bases and at J to 4 bases, leaving 7 bases not matched to a gene. Germline CDR1 SGHTS, CDR2 YDEGEE. This chain's CDR3 is CASSMTGGQSTEAFF. CDR3 DNA sequence: TGTGCCAGCAGCATGACAGGGGGCCAGAGCACTGAAGCTTTCTTT.